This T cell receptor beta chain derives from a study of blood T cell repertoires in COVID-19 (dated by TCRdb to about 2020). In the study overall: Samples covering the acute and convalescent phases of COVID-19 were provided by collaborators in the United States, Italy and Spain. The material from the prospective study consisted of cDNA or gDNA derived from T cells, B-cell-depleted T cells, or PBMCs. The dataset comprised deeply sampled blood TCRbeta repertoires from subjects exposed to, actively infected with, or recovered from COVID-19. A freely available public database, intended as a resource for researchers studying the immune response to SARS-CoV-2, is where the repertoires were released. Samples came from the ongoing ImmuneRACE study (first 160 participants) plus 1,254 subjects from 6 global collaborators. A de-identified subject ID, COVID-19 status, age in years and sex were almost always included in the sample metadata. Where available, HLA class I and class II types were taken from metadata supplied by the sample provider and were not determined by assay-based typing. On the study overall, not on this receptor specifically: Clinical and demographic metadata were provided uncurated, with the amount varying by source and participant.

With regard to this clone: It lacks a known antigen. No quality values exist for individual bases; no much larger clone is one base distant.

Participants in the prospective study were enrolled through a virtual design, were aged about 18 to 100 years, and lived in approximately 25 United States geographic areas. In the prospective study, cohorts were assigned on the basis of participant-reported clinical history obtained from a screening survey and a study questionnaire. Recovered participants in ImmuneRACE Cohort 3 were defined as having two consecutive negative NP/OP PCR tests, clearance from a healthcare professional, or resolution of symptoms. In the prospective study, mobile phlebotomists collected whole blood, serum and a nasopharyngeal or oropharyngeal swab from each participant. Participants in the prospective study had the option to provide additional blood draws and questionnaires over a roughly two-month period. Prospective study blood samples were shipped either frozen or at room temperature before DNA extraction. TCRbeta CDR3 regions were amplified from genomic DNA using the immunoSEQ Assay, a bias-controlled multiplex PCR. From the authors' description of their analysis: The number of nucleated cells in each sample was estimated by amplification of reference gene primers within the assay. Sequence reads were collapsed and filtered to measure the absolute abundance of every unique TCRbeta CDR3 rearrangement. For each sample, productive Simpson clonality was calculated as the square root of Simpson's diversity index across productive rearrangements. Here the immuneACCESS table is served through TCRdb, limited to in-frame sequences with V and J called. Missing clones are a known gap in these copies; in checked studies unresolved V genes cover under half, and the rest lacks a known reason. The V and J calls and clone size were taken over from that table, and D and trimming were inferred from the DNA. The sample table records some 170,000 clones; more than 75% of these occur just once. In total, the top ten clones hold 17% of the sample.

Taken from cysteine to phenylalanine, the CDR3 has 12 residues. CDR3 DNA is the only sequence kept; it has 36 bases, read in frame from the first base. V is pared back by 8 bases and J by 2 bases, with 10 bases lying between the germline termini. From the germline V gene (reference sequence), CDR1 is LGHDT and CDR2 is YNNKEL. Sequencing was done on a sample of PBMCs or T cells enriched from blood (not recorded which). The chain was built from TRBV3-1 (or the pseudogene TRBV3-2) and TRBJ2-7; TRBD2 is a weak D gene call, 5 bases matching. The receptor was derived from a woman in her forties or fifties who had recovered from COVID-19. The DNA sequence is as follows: TGTGCCAGCGAGGACTTTGCCTACGAGCAGTACTTC. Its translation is CASEDFAYEQYF.